The present T cell receptor (beta chain) was sequenced within a study of T cells in Graves' hyperthyroidism and ophthalmopathy. Each person with ophthalmopathy scored at least 3 on the Clinical Activity Score, reached NOSPECS grade 4 or higher, and had been ill under 3 months. From RNA transcripts, TCR beta CDR3 regions were amplified. First-round RT-PCR of the TCR CDR3 relied on the HTBI primer set. TCRdb itself ran the multiplex PCR reads through MiXCR, one entry per CDR3 protein. The data show 360,000 or so distinct CDR3 sequences, around 15% seen once. Between the trimmed V and J ends, which lost 1 base and 4 bases, there was a span of 7 bases. This CDR3 region has 14 residues. From germline, CDR1 is LGHDT and CDR2 YNNKEL (reference sequence). This clonotype was seen at least ten times.

The sequence derives from a woman aged 55-69 years with Graves' ophthalmopathy. The chain couples TRBV3-1 to TRBJ2-2; the D gene is possibly TRBD2 (6 bases). The sequenced material came from blood. In DNA form, the CDR3 reads TGTGCCAGCAGCCAAGTTAGCGGCACCGGGGAGCTGTTTTTT. Residues: CASSQVSGTGELFF.